The T cell receptor beta chain described here comes from a study of T cell responses to AZD1222 COVID-19 vaccine. Across the whole study: Combined were second doses at about 4 or about 12 weeks.

V gave up 5 bases and J gave up 6 bases, with 8 bases separating them. CDR1 and CDR2 from the germline V gene are SGHNT and YENEEA. There are 12 residues in the CDR3. Data came from immunoSEQ multiplex PCR; TCRdb stores just in-frame clones and leaves some out. Of more than 45,000 clones in the sample, approximately 84% were seen once. The chain couples TRBV11-3 to TRBJ2-1; D ambiguous. The material was peripheral blood, obtained on day 0 of AZD1222 vaccination. This sequence originates from an adult in good health. CDR3 nucleotide sequence: TGTGCCAGCAGCCCGGGTGGCAATGAGCAGTTCTTC. Protein sequence: CASSPGGNEQFF. The variable domain in full, with the rest retrieved from reference TRBV11-3 and TRBJ2-1, is EAGVVQSPRYKIIEKKQPVAFWCNPISGHNTLYWYLQNLGQGPELLIRYENEEAVDDSQLPKDRFSAERLKGVDSTLKIQPAELGDSAVYLCASSPGGNEQFFGPGTRLTVL.